The rows below give T cell receptor beta chains drawn from one sample of a study of identical twins. MiXCR, run by TCRdb on the 5' RACE reads, gives a single entry per CDR3 protein. The table lists 400,000 to 500,000 distinct CDR3 sequences, roughly an eighth of them singletons. The same sample was also used in a study of yellow fever vaccine responses in identical twins.

The source material was CD4+ T cells sorted from blood. The receptor set was obtained from a woman younger than 30 in good health. Each CDR3 is given with its conserved first and last residue. The D gene is left open where the match is weak. Clone sizes are given selectively: once, few, many, or a class where the clone is expanded.

D,J,size,V,DNA,CDR3
.,TRBJ2-7,.,TRBV12-3/TRBV12-4,TGTGCCAGCAGTTTGAACAGGTTTTCCTACGAGCAGTACTTC,CASSLNRFSYEQYF
.,TRBJ2-7,.,TRBV3-1,TGTGCCAGCAGCCAAGGAGCTGGGGGTCGGTTCTACGAGCAGTACTTC,CASSQGAGGRFYEQYF
.,TRBJ2-7,.,TRBV7-2,TGTGCCAGCAGCCCACGCCCTATCGAGCAGTACTTC,CASSPRPIEQYF
TRBD1,TRBJ1-4,few,TRBV12-3/TRBV12-4,TGTGCCAGCAGTTTAATGTTAGGGGGCGCAACTAATGAAAAACTGTTTTTT,CASSLMLGGATNEKLFF
TRBD2,TRBJ2-1,.,TRBV7-8,TGTGCCGCAACGAGGGCTAGCGGGGCCTACAATGAGCAGTTCTTC,CAATRASGAYNEQFF
TRBD1,TRBJ2-1,.,TRBV5-1,TGCGCCAGCAGAACAGGGGGAGTAACCTACAATGAGCAGTTCTTC,CASRTGGVTYNEQFF
.,TRBJ1-5,many,TRBV6-1,TGTGCCAGCAGGGAGGTGAGCAATCAGCCCCAGCATTTT,CASREVSNQPQHF
.,TRBJ1-1,.,TRBV3-1,TGTGCCAGCAGCCAGGCCAGGGCCAACACTGAAGCTTTCTTT,CASSQARANTEAFF
TRBD1,TRBJ2-3,few,TRBV28,TGTGCCAGCAGTTTAGTGGGACAGGGAGTTGATACGCAGTATTTT,CASSLVGQGVDTQYF
.,TRBJ2-3,.,TRBV10-3,TGTGCCATCAGTGGGGTAATAGCAGGAGATACGCAGTATTTT,CAISGVIAGDTQYF
.,TRBJ2-5,.,TRBV7-8,TGTGCCAGCAGCACCGTGGGGGTGGGGAGAATAGGGGAGACCCAGTACTTC,CASSTVGVGRIGETQYF
.,TRBJ2-5,.,TRBV11-1,TGTGCCAGCAGCTTATCGGGCTCCGGGGGAGCAGAGACCCAGTACTTC,CASSLSGSGGAETQYF
TRBD2,TRBJ2-1,few,TRBV20-1,TGCAGTGCCACACCGGTGACTAGCGGTTACAATGAGCAGTTCTTC,CSATPVTSGYNEQFF
TRBD2,TRBJ2-3,many,TRBV4-1,TGCGCCAGCAGCCAAGACAGGACTAGCGGGAGGAGGCAGGCAGATACGCAGTATTTT,CASSQDRTSGRRQADTQYF
.,TRBJ2-3,.,TRBV14,TGTGCCAGCAGCCCCTCCGTGAATACGCAGTATTTT,CASSPSVNTQYF
TRBD1,TRBJ2-7,.,TRBV5-1,TGCGCCAGCAGCCCCCGGGACAGGGGAATTTACGAGCAGTACTTC,CASSPRDRGIYEQYF
.,TRBJ2-7,.,TRBV18,TGTGCCAGCTCACACCTGGACAGCCCTTCCTACGAGCAGTACTTC,CASSHLDSPSYEQYF
.,TRBJ2-7,.,TRBV11-3,TGTGCCAGCAGCCAATCGGCTTCCTACGAGCAGTACTTC,CASSQSASYEQYF
.,TRBJ1-1,few,TRBV5-1,TGCGCCAGCAGCCCCGAGGGGGGGGGCATTAACACTGAAGCTTTCTTT,CASSPEGGGINTEAFF
.,TRBJ2-7,.,TRBV6-6,TGTGCCAGCAGTTACGGTAACGCCTACGAGCAGTACTTC,CASSYGNAYEQYF
.,TRBJ2-3,few,TRBV12-3/TRBV12-4,TGTGCCAGCAGTCGTTCGACCCACACAGATACGCAGTATTTT,CASSRSTHTDTQYF
.,TRBJ2-6,few,TRBV15,TGTGCCACCCACGGCTTTTATGCTGGGGCCAACGTCCTGACTTTC,CATHGFYAGANVLTF
.,TRBJ1-2,few,TRBV5-1,TGCGCCAGCAGCAAAGAGGAACGCTATGGCTACACCTTC,CASSKEERYGYTF
TRBD1,TRBJ2-1,few,TRBV28,TGTGCCAGCAGCCTACAGGACAGGGTATTGAACAATGAGCAGTTCTTC,CASSLQDRVLNNEQFF
TRBD1,TRBJ2-2,few,TRBV2,TGTGCCAGCATACGAGGGGGCAGCACCGGGGAGCTGTTTTTT,CASIRGGSTGELFF
TRBD1,TRBJ2-3,many,TRBV6-1,TGTGCCAGCAGTGAAGCGACAGGGGGTGGCACAGATACGCAGTATTTT,CASSEATGGGTDTQYF
.,TRBJ2-5,few,TRBV20-1,TGCAGTGCTAGTGGCTCCCAAGAGACCCAGTACTTC,CSASGSQETQYF
TRBD2,TRBJ2-1,.,TRBV5-1,TGCGCCAGCAGCTTGACAAATAGCGGGAGGGCCGATGAGCAGTTCTTC,CASSLTNSGRADEQFF
.,TRBJ1-1,.,TRBV30,TGTGCCTGGTTAGATAGGGACACTGAAGCTTTCTTT,CAWLDRDTEAFF
TRBD1,TRBJ1-2,many,TRBV4-1,TGCGCCAGCAGCCACCCCGGGACAGGGCGCTATGGCTACACCTTC,CASSHPGTGRYGYTF
.,TRBJ2-3,.,TRBV7-6,TGTGCCAGCAGCTCCCTGGGGCCTCTGACCTTCACAGATACGCAGTATTTT,CASSSLGPLTFTDTQYF
TRBD1,TRBJ2-1,few,TRBV28,TGTGCCAGCAGGGACAGGGGGAGGGTTTACAATGAGCAGTTCTTC,CASRDRGRVYNEQFF
TRBD1,TRBJ1-2,.,TRBV6-4,TGTGCCAGCAGTGACTCGCCATCGGGACAGTACGGCTACACCTTC,CASSDSPSGQYGYTF
.,TRBJ2-7,many,TRBV20-1,TGCAGTGCTACCGGGGACGGTCGGAGCTCCTACGAGCAGTACTTC,CSATGDGRSSYEQYF
.,TRBJ2-5,.,TRBV7-2,TGTGCCAGCAGCTTAGCGTCGGTGGCAGAGCAAGAGACCCAGTACTTC,CASSLASVAEQETQYF
.,TRBJ2-7,many,TRBV7-9,TGTGCCAGCAGCTTACAGGGCTACGAGCAGTACTTC,CASSLQGYEQYF
.,TRBJ2-3,.,TRBV6-1,TGTGCCAGCAGTGAAGGGCAGGGGAGCACAGATACGCAGTATTTT,CASSEGQGSTDTQYF
.,TRBJ2-7,.,TRBV4-1,TGCGCCAGCAGCCAAGTGATCTTGAGCTACGAGCAGTACTTC,CASSQVILSYEQYF
TRBD2,TRBJ2-7,.,TRBV15,TGTGCCACCAGCAGAGATCTTGCGGGAGGCACCTACGAGCAGTACTTC,CATSRDLAGGTYEQYF
.,TRBJ2-7,.,TRBV19,TGTGCCAGTAGTATCAGGCCAGGGAACTACGAGCAGTACTTC,CASSIRPGNYEQYF
TRBD1,TRBJ1-3,.,TRBV29-1,TGCAGCGTTGAGGAGGGACAGGGATCCGGAAACACCATATATTTT,CSVEEGQGSGNTIYF
TRBD1,TRBJ2-5,few,TRBV14,TGTGCCAGCAGCTCAAGGGGGCAGACCCAGTACTTC,CASSSRGQTQYF
.,TRBJ2-1,few,TRBV4-3,TGCGCCAGCAGCCAAGATAGGGGGTCTAGCGGTGGGAATGAGCAGTTCTTC,CASSQDRGSSGGNEQFF
TRBD2,TRBJ2-1,few,TRBV5-1,TGCGCCAGCAGCTTGGTTTCTAGCGGCTACAATGAGCAGTTCTTC,CASSLVSSGYNEQFF
.,TRBJ2-5,few,TRBV3-1,TGTGCCAGCAGCCGAGGGGGGTCCCAGTACTTC,CASSRGGSQYF
TRBD2,TRBJ2-5,.,TRBV19,TGTGCCAGTAGTGGACTAGCGGGAGCAATGTACCAAGAGACCCAGTACTTC,CASSGLAGAMYQETQYF
TRBD2,TRBJ2-2,once,TRBV11-2,TGTGCCAGCAGCTTCGAGGGACTAGCGTCTCGCTTAATGAACACCGGGGAGCTGTTTTTT,CASSFEGLASRLMNTGELFF
TRBD2,TRBJ2-7,few,TRBV6-1,TGTGCCAGCACCCCCGGGGGGAGCTCCTACGAGCAGTACTTC,CASTPGGSSYEQYF